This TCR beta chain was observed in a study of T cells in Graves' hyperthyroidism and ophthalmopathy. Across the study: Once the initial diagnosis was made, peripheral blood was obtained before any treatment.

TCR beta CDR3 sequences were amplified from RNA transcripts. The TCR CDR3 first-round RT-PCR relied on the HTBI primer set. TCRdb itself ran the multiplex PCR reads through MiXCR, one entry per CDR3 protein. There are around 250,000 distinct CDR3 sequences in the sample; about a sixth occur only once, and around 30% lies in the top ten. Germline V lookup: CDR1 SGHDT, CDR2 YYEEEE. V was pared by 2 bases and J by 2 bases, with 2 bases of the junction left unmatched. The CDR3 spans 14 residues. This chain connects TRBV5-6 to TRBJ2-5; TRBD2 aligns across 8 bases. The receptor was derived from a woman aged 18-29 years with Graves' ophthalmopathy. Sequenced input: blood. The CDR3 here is CASSFGGGQETQYF. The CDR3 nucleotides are TGTGCCAGCAGCTTCGGGGGGGGACAAGAGACCCAGTACTTC.